These 26 T cell receptor beta chains came from one sample sequenced in a study of blood T cell repertoires in COVID-19 (dated by TCRdb to 2020 to 2022). The protocol used for the library was the immunoSEQ multiplex PCR assay. Sourced from immuneACCESS, this table was stored by TCRdb with only in-frame sequences that have V and J called. A share of the clones is absent; for the studies checked, an unresolved V gene accounts for under half, and the remainder has no known explanation. In all, the sample holds under 450,000 clones, and 75% to 90% of those were seen once. The ten largest clonotypes hold 7% to 7.5% of the sample. Material for sequencing was peripheral blood. These receptors all come from a woman in her sixties or seventies with COVID-19, enrolled during active disease.

The chain recombines TRBV19 with TRBJ2-5, with 15 positions matching TRBD2. CDR1 is LNHDA and CDR2 is SQIVND in the germline V gene (reference sequence). The CDR3 runs to 18 residues. After removal of 4 bases from V and 4 bases from J, the junction contained 10 bases not matched to a gene. The CDR3 DNA sequence: TGTGCCAGTAGTAGCGGACTAGCGGGGGGGCCGGTTAGAGAGACCCAGTACTTC. Amino acid sequence: CASSSGLAGGPVRETQYF.

The chain carries TRBV19 and TRBJ2-7, with a weak D call TRBD2 (7 bases). The V gene's germline CDR1 is LNHDA and CDR2 SQIVND (reference sequence). The V gene lost 5 bases and the J gene lost 0 bases, with 14 bases spanning the gap. CDR3 size: 15 residues. The CDR3, as DNA: TGTGCCAGTAGTTTAAGGGGGGGGACCTCCTACGAGCAGTACTTC. This encodes CASSLRGGTSYEQYF.

The CDR3 DNA reads TGCGCCAGCAGCAGGGGCCTGAATTCACCCCTCCACTTT. It encodes CASSRGLNSPLHF. V gene TRBV4-1 combines with J gene TRBJ1-6; weak D call: TRBD1 (5 bases). The CDR3 loop spans 13 amino acids. The germline V gene encodes CDR1 MGHRA and CDR2 YSYEKL. V lost 5 bases and J 7 bases, leaving 9 bases between the germline ends.

The chain carries TRBV6-5 and TRBJ1-2; 8 bases match TRBD1. With V trimmed by 0 bases and J by 2 bases, 5 bases remained unmatched. The CDR3 is made up of 16 amino acids. Germline-derived CDR1 and CDR2 are MNHEY and SVGAGI. The DNA for the CDR3 is TGTGCCAGCAGTTACTCCCGACAGGGGCGGAACTATGGCTACACCTTC. Amino acid sequence: CASSYSRQGRNYGYTF.

The chain is built from TRBV3-1 (or the pseudogene TRBV3-2) and TRBJ2-3; 8 positions match TRBD2. Germline CDR1 reads LGHDT; CDR2 reads YNNKEL (reference sequence). V shed 0 bases, J shed 1 base, and the junction held 0 bases outside the gene matches. This CDR3 comprises 15 residues. In nucleotides, the CDR3 is TGTGCCAGCAGCCAAGAGCGGGGGGGCACAGATACGCAGTATTTT. It specifies CASSQERGGTDTQYF.

The V gene is TRBV19, the J gene TRBJ1-1; 7 bases match TRBD1. The CDR3 spans 13 residues. Germline CDR1 reads LNHDA; CDR2 reads SQIVND (reference sequence). Trimming cost V 5 bases and J 3 bases; bases outside gene matches: 3. The CDR3 region is CASSEDRDTEAFF. CDR3 nucleotides: TGTGCCAGTAGTGAAGACAGGGACACTGAAGCTTTCTTT.

The chain combines TRBV5-1 with TRBJ2-7; 10 bases line up with TRBD2. The CDR3 has 16 amino acids. Germline CDR1 and CDR2: SGHRS and YFSETQ. Trimming took 0 bases from V and 2 from J; bases not matched to a gene: 5. CDR3 in DNA: TGCGCCAGCAGCTTGGCCCCTAGCGGGGGCACCTACGAGCAGTACTTC. It is translated as CASSLAPSGGTYEQYF.

The rearrangement uses TRBV7-9 and TRBJ2-5, with a tentative D call TRBD2 (5 bases). Germline V gene sequence: CDR1 SEHNR, CDR2 FQNEAQ (reference sequence). Trimming removed 8 bases at V and 7 bases at J, with 20 bases between. This CDR3 comprises 14 residues. Here the CDR3 reads CASFGSYSRGTQYF. CDR3 nucleotides: TGTGCCAGCTTTGGGTCATACAGTCGGGGGACCCAGTACTTC.

This chain joins TRBV6-5 and TRBJ1-1, with 8 bases aligning to TRBD1. Germline V CDR1 and CDR2: MNHEY, SVGAGI. V lost 5 bases to trimming and J lost 5 bases; unmatched junction nucleotides: 7. The CDR3 sequence is 14 residues long. CDR3 loop: CASSLGQGSTEAFF. CDR3 nucleotides: TGTGCCAGCAGTCTCGGACAGGGCAGTACTGAAGCTTTCTTT.

The chain has TRBV21-1 and TRBJ1-1; the D call TRBD1 from the table was never checked on the DNA. TRBV21-1 is noted as a pseudogene. This CDR3 is 12 amino acids long. CDR3 residues: CASSRTGSEAFF. The CDR3 coding sequence is TGTGCCAGCAGCAGAACAGGTTCTGAAGCTTTCTTT.

This chain joins TRBV18 and TRBJ1-5, with TRBD1 as a possible D gene (5 bases). Between the trimmed V and J ends, which lost 0 bases and 7 bases, there was a span of 13 bases. The CDR3 covers 15 residues. CDR1 is KGHSH and CDR2 is LQKENI in the germline V gene. The CDR3 reads CASSPPGGGAQPQHF. DNA of the CDR3: TGTGCCAGCTCACCACCGGGGGGGGGAGCCCAGCCCCAGCATTTT.

The chain couples TRBV19 to TRBJ2-2; 9 bases align to TRBD1. Trimming took 9 bases from V and 7 from J; bases not matched to a gene: 18. CDR1 LNHDA and CDR2 SQIVND come from the germline V gene (reference sequence). This CDR3 has 17 amino acids. The CDR3 DNA reads as TGTGCCAGCATGGGGGGACAGGGAACAGCGGATAGCGGGGAGCTGTTTTTT. This translates into CASMGGQGTADSGELFF. Based on the CDR3 plus reference TRBV19 and TRBJ2-2, the full variable domain is DGGITQSPKYLFRKEGQNVTLSCEQNLNHDAMYWYRQDPGQGLRLIYYSQIVNDFQKGDIAEGYSVSREKKESFPLTVTSAQKNPTAFYLCASMGGQGTADSGELFFGEGSRLTVL.

Regarding this clone: The junction shows a germline mismatch at one end, possibly a read error. The chain combines TRBV5-6 with TRBJ2-2, with 7 positions matching TRBD1. The V gene's germline CDR1 is SGHDT and CDR2 YYEEEE. This CDR3 spans 15 amino acids. The CDR3 DNA reads as TGTGCCAGCAGTTTGGGTCCAGGACAGGCCGGGGAGCTGTTTTTT. This encodes CASSLGPGQAGELFF.

The genes are TRBV12-3 or TRBV12-4 and TRBJ2-7; D may be TRBD1 (6 bases). The CDR3 runs to 12 residues. The V and J ends lost 8 bases and 1 base respectively, with 9 bases between them. The CDR3 reads CASGGNSYEQYF. CDR3 nucleotides: TGTGCCAGCGGGGGCAATTCCTACGAGCAGTACTTC.

V is TRBV30 and J is TRBJ1-3; D perhaps matches TRBD1 (5 bases). Trimming took off 1 base at V and 4 bases at J, with 20 bases between the two ends. This CDR3 has 17 amino acids. The germline V gene encodes CDR1 GTSNPN and CDR2 SVGIG (reference sequence). The CDR3: CAWSGPILRGYGNTIYF. The CDR3 coding sequence is TGTGCCTGGAGTGGCCCCATTTTAAGGGGCTACGGAAACACCATATATTTT.

The V and J genes are TRBV11-3 and TRBJ2-1, with D perhaps matching TRBD2 (7 bases). Looked up from germline, CDR1 is SGHNT and CDR2 is YENEEA. The V and J ends lost 1 base and 5 bases respectively, with 15 bases between them. The CDR3 has 16 residues. DNA for the CDR3: TGTGCCAGCAGCTTAGGGGAGGGCAGGGGAAACAATGAGCAGTTCTTC. Protein: CASSLGEGRGNNEQFF.

The chain recombines TRBV5-1 with TRBJ1-1; 7 nucleotides align to TRBD1. The CDR3 length is 14 residues. V lost 5 bases, J lost 1 base, and 5 bases stayed unmatched. Germline V gene sequence: CDR1 SGHRS, CDR2 YFSETQ. CDR3 amino acids: CASSFDRENTEAFF. CDR3 nucleotides: TGCGCCAGCAGTTTTGACAGGGAGAACACTGAAGCTTTCTTT. The complete variable domain, with remaining parts taken from reference TRBV5-1 and TRBJ1-1, reads KAGVTQTPRYLIKTRGQQVTLSCSPISGHRSVSWYQQTPGQGLQFLFEYFSETQRNKGNFPGRFSGRQFSNSRSEMNVSTLELGDSALYLCASSFDRENTEAFFGQGTRLTVV.

This clone has a single count. The chain recombines TRBV6-2 or TRBV6-3 with TRBJ2-3; tentative D call: TRBD2 (5 bases). Germline V CDR1 and CDR2: MNHEY, SVGEGT. V was pared by 2 bases and J by 4 bases, with 19 bases between. There are 17 residues in the CDR3. CDR3 in DNA: TGTGCCAGCAGTTACACGCTAGCCCCGGCCGAGGCAGATACGCAGTATTTT. Its translation: CASSYTLAPAEADTQYF.

This chain uses TRBV10-3 with TRBJ2-7, with a possible D match to TRBD2 (5 bases). CDR3 length equals 14 residues. Trimming took 6 bases from V and 2 from J, leaving 14 bases between them. CDR1 ENHRY and CDR2 SYGVKD come from the germline V gene. CDR3 bases: TGTGCCATCAGCTTAGGAGGTACCCCCTACGAGCAGTACTTC. Encoded protein: CAISLGGTPYEQYF.

This rearrangement joins TRBV5-1 to TRBJ1-2; TRBD1 matches at 10 bases. Trimming cost V 0 bases and J 8 bases; bases outside gene matches: 10. The CDR3 has 16 amino acids. The V gene's germline CDR1 is SGHRS and CDR2 YFSETQ. The CDR3 bases are TGCGCCAGCAGCTTGGCCGCCCAGGGACAGGGGAGAGGCTACACCTTC. Translation gives CASSLAAQGQGRGYTF.

The J gene is TRBJ2-3, the V gene TRBV12-5; tentative D call: TRBD2 (5 bases). V was cut by 7 bases and J by 6 bases, with 20 bases left in between. Per the germline V gene, CDR1 is LGHNT and CDR2 is FRNRAP. CDR3 length equals 15 residues. The CDR3 nucleotides read TGTGCTAGTGCCCCCAATGAGGGTAAACGCGATACGCAGTATTTT. It specifies CASAPNEGKRDTQYF.

The V and J genes are TRBV12-3 or TRBV12-4 and TRBJ1-2, with 10 bases lining up with TRBD1. The length of the CDR3 is 13 residues. J was trimmed by 5 bases and V by 6 bases; bases with no gene match: 3. The DNA of the CDR3 is TGTGCCAGCAGAGGGACAGGGGCTTATGGCTACACCTTC. Translated, it gives CASRGTGAYGYTF.

The CDR3 DNA is TGTGCCAGCACCGCGGGTAATCAGCCCCAGCATTTT. Encoded protein: CASTAGNQPQHF. The rearrangement joins TRBV6-6 to TRBJ1-5; D is uncertain. The CDR3 is 12 amino acids. CDR1 is MNHNY and CDR2 is SVGAGI in the germline V gene (reference sequence). V gave up 7 bases and J gave up 4 bases, with 8 bases separating them.

This clone came up once. The gene calls are TRBV5-1 and TRBJ1-5, with 8 bases aligning to TRBD1. This CDR3 region has 14 residues. CDR1 is SGHRS and CDR2 is YFSETQ in the germline V gene. V dropped 4 bases and J dropped 4; count of bases not matched to a gene: 4. In nucleotides, the CDR3 is TGCGCCAGCAGCACTCAGGGGGCTAATCAGCCCCAGCATTTT. Protein: CASSTQGANQPQHF.

In DNA, the CDR3 is TGTGCCAGCAGCTTAGGACAGGACGCCCTCGGAGCAACTAATGAAAAACTGTTTTTT. Its protein product is CASSLGQDALGATNEKLFF. The rearrangement uses TRBV5-8 and TRBJ1-4; 7 bases line up with TRBD1. Germline V CDR1 and CDR2: SGHTS, YDEGEE. The J segment lost 0 bases and the V segment lost 2 bases, leaving 13 bases of the junction unmatched. The CDR3 covers 19 residues.

The gene calls are TRBV5-8 and TRBJ1-2; 10 positions match TRBD1. Trimming cost V 0 bases and J 5 bases; bases outside gene matches: 1. Germline-derived CDR1 and CDR2 are SGHTS and YDEGEE. This CDR3 region has 14 residues. CDR3 loop: CASSLVGQGYGYTF. CDR3 nucleotide sequence: TGTGCCAGCAGCTTGGTGGGACAGGGGTATGGCTACACCTTC.